This entry is about one T cell receptor (beta chain). Following RNA extraction, reverse transcription yielded cDNA that acted as the sequencing template. Some clones are missing from TCRdb's copy, which holds only in-frame ones; the method was immunoSEQ multiplex PCR. The repertoire holds 130,000 to 150,000 clones, with around 47% as singletons. CDR1 is SNHLY and CDR2 is FYNNEI in the germline V gene. This CDR3 spans 14 amino acids. Trimming took 6 bases from V and 0 from J, leaving 10 bases between them. This record comes from a study of CD8+ T cells in alopecia areata. The chain recombines TRBV2 with TRBJ2-3; perhaps TRBD2 as D (6 bases). The source material was CD4+ T cells sorted from blood. This TCR came from a human donor with alopecia areata. This CDR3 is CASSPGLSTDTQYF. CDR3 nucleotide sequence: TGTGCCAGCAGCCCGGGACTTAGCACAGATACGCAGTATTTT.